The count of the clone carrying this TCR beta chain is one. These data belong to a study of CD8+ T cells in alopecia areata. Isolated RNA was reverse transcribed into cDNA used as the sequencing template. Sequencing used immunoSEQ multiplex PCR; TCRdb keeps in-frame clones, though not all of them. The sample has 65,000 to 75,000 clones, 29% seen once. Treatment of the sample: oral pan-JAK inhibitor, 5-10 mg twice daily. In alopecia areata patients, both lesional scalp punch biopsies and peripheral blood were collected. CDR3 length: 14 amino acids. CDR1 SQVTM and CDR2 ANQGSEA come from the germline V gene. V was shortened by 7 bases and J by 4 bases, with 19 bases between the two germline ends.

The sample here was CD8+ T cells sorted from blood, taken at week 4, from a patient treated with tofacitinib. The chain is built from TRBV29-1 and TRBJ2-5; weak D call: TRBD2 (7 bases). The source of this sequence is a human donor with alopecia areata. CDR3 loop: CSGRGGQAGETQYF. In DNA form, the CDR3 reads TGCAGCGGGAGGGGGGGCCAGGCGGGAGAGACCCAGTACTTC.